A single sample gave rise to the 10 T cell receptor beta chains below, sequenced in a study of cytomegalovirus exposure and HLA in healthy donors. With 60 Vbeta and 13 Jbeta primers, the PCR was carried out. TCRdb's copy holds only in-frame clones and misses some; the assay was immunoSEQ multiplex PCR. The sample lists under 150,000 clones; around 80% were seen once. Sequencing was performed on PBMCs. These receptors all come from a man between 50 and 59 years old in good health and CMV-seronegative.

This chain joins TRBV27 and TRBJ2-2; 11 positions match TRBD1. The CDR3 has 15 amino acids. V shed 6 bases, J shed 7 bases, and the junction held 7 bases outside the gene matches. The germline V gene has CDR1 MNHEY and CDR2 SMNVEV (reference sequence). As DNA, the CDR3 is TGTGCCAGCAGGGGACAGGGGGTGGGAGGCGGGGAGCTGTTTTTT. This translates into CASRGQGVGGGELFF.

The chain is built from TRBV15 and TRBJ1-1; unclear D gene. This CDR3 spans 14 amino acids. Germline V gene data show CDR1 as LNHNV and CDR2 as YYDKDF (reference sequence). V gave up 0 bases and J gave up 5 bases, with 10 bases separating them. CDR3 sequence: CATSRDGEWTEAFF. For the CDR3, the DNA is TGTGCCACCAGCAGAGATGGGGAGTGGACTGAAGCTTTCTTT.

The chain employs TRBV9 and TRBJ2-3, with D possibly TRBD1 on 6 matching bases. CDR3 length equals 18 residues. CDR1 and CDR2 from the germline V gene are SGDLS and YYNGEE. With 0 bases removed from V and 0 bases from J, the gap between germline ends came to 17 bases. The CDR3 region is CASSVERTESLSTDTQYF. The CDR3 DNA follows: TGTGCCAGCAGCGTAGAGAGGACAGAGTCCCTTAGCACAGATACGCAGTATTTT.

V is TRBV5-1 and J is TRBJ2-2; the D gene is possibly TRBD2 (6 bases). V was cut by 4 bases and J by 1 base, with 20 bases left in between. This CDR3 is built from 18 residues. Germline V gives CDR1 SGHRS, CDR2 YFSETQ. The CDR3 nucleotides read TGCGCCAGCAGCCTTAAACCAGCGGGCGCTTTGAACACCGGGGAGCTGTTTTTT. Translating it yields CASSLKPAGALNTGELFF.

Turning to this clone: The same CDR3 arises from other DNA sequences in this sample as well. The J gene is TRBJ1-2, the V gene TRBV5-1, with D tentatively TRBD1 (6 bases). V lost 4 bases and J 0 bases, leaving 16 bases between the germline ends. Germline V lookup: CDR1 SGHRS, CDR2 YFSETQ. The CDR3 totals 16 residues. CDR3 in amino acids: CASSGEETGPNYGYTF. In nucleotides, the CDR3 is TGCGCCAGCAGCGGAGAGGAGACAGGCCCTAACTATGGCTACACCTTC.

This clone was observed once. Here the CDR3 reads CASSVQGRDQPQHF. In DNA, the CDR3 is TGTGCCAGCAGTGTCCAGGGGAGGGATCAGCCCCAGCATTTT. V is TRBV6-1 and J is TRBJ1-5, with TRBD1 as a possible D gene (6 bases). The germline V and J ends were trimmed by 4 bases and 5 bases, with 12 bases remaining between them. The length of the CDR3 is 14 residues. Germline CDR1 reads MNHNS; CDR2 reads SASEGT.

The gene calls are TRBV27 and TRBJ2-3; a possible D gene is TRBD2 (7 bases). This CDR3 comprises 14 residues. The V end lost 2 bases, the J end lost 5 bases, and 11 bases lay between the germline ends. Germline lookup yields CDR1 MNHEY and CDR2 SMNVEV (reference sequence). The CDR3 sequence: CASSLGGAGDTQYF. In DNA form, the CDR3 reads TGTGCCAGCAGTTTAGGGGGGGCGGGAGATACGCAGTATTTT.

The rearrangement uses TRBV5-5 and TRBJ2-6, with D perhaps TRBD1 (6 bases). The length of the CDR3 is 18 residues. The germline V gene has CDR1 SGHKS and CDR2 YYEKEE (reference sequence). The V and J ends lost 3 bases and 0 bases respectively, with 16 bases between them. The CDR3 DNA reads as TGTGCCAGCAGCTCCCGAGCAGGGGATACCTCTGGGGCCAACGTCCTGACTTTC. Translated: CASSSRAGDTSGANVLTF.

This chain connects TRBV5-8 to TRBJ2-1; D unclear. The ends were cut back, 2 bases at V and 4 bases at J, with 10 bases in the middle. This CDR3 is built from 14 residues. Germline loops: CDR1 SGHTS, CDR2 YDEGEE. CDR3 amino acids: CASSFAGSYNEQFF. CDR3 sequence (DNA): TGTGCCAGCAGCTTCGCCGGGTCTTACAATGAGCAGTTCTTC.

This clone was observed a single time. The chain carries TRBV2 and TRBJ2-4; the D gene is possibly TRBD2 (6 bases). The CDR3 length is 12 residues. Trimming left V 7 bases short and J 8 bases short, with 12 bases between. Germline CDR1 SNHLY, CDR2 FYNNEI. The CDR3 DNA follows: TGTGCCAGCACGAGGGACTCCGACATTCAGTACTTC. Amino acid sequence: CASTRDSDIQYF.